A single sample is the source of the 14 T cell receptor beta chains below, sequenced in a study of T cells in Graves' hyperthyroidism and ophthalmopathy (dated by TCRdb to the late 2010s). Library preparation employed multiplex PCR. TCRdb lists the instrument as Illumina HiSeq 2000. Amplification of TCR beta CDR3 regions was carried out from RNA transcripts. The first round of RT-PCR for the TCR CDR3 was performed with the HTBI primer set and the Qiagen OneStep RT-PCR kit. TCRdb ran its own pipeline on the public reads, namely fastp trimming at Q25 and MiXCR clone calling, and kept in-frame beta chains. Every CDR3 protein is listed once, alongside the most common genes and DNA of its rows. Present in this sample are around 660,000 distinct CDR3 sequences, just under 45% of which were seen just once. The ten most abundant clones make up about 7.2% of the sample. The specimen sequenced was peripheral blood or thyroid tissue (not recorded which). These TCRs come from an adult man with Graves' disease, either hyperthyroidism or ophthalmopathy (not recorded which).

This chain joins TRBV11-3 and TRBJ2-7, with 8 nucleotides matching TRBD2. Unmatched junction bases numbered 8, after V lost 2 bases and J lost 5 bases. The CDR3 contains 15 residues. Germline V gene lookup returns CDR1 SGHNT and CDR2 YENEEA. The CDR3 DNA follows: TGTGCCAGCAGCTTACGGGTAGCGGGATGGAACGAGCAGTACTTC. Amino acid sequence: CASSLRVAGWNEQYF.

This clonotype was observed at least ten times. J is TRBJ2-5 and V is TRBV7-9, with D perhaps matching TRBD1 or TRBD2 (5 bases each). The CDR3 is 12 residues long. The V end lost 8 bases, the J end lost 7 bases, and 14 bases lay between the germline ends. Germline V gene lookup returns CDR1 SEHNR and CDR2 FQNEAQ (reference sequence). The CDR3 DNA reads TGTGCCAGCGGGGACGTTCGGAGGACCCAGTACTTC. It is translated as CASGDVRRTQYF.

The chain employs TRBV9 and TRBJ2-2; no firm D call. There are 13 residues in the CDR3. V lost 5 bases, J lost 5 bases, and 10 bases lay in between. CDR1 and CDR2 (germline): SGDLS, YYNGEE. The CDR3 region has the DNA TGTGCCAGCAGTCACGAAAATACCGGGGAGCTGTTTTTT. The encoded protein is CASSHENTGELFF.

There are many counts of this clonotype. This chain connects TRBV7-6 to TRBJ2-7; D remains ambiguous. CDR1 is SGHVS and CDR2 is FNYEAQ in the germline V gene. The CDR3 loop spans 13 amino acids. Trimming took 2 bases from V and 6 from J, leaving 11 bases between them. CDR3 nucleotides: TGTGCCAGCAGCTTAACCCGGAGTGGCGAGCAGTACTTC. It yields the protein CASSLTRSGEQYF.

The CDR3 DNA follows: TGTGCCAGCAGCTTAGGGGAGAGGAACTATGGCTACACCTTC. This gives the protein CASSLGERNYGYTF. The chain couples TRBV7-8 to TRBJ1-2; D not certain. CDR3 length: 14 amino acids. The V gene's germline CDR1 is SGHVS and CDR2 FQNEAQ. V shed 1 base and J shed 2 bases, with 8 bases lying between them.

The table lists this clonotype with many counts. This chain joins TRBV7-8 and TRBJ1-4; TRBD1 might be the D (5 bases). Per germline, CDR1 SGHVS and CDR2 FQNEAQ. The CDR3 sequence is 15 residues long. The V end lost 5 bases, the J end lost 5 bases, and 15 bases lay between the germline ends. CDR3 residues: CASSIARVENEKLFF. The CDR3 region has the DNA TGTGCCAGCAGCATCGCCAGGGTGGAGAATGAAAAACTGTTTTTT.

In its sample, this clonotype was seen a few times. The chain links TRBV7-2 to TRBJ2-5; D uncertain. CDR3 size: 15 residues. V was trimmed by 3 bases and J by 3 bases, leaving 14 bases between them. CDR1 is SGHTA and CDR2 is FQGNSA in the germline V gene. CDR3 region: CASSFWVGSKETQYF. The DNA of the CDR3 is TGTGCCAGCAGCTTTTGGGTCGGGTCAAAAGAGACCCAGTACTTC.

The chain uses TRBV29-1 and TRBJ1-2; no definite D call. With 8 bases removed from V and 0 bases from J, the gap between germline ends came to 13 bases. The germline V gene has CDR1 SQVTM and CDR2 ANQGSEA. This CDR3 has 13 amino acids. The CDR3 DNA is TGCAGCAGCCCTCCGACAACTAACTATGGCTACACCTTC. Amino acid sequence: CSSPPTTNYGYTF.

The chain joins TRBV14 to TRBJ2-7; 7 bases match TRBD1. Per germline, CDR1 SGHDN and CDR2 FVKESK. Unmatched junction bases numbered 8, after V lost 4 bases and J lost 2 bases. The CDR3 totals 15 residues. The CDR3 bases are TGTGCCAGCAGCCCGAGGACAGGTTCGACCTACGAGCAGTACTTC. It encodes CASSPRTGSTYEQYF.

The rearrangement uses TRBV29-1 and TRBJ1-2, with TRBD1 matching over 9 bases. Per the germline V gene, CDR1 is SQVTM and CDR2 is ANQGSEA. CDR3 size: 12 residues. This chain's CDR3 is CSTPGTGNGYTF. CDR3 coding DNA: TGCAGTACCCCCGGGACAGGGAATGGCTACACCTTC.

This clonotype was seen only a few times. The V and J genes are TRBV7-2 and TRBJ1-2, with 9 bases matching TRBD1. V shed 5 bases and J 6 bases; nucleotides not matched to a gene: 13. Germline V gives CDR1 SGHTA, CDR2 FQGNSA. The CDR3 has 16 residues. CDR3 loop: CASSRNYLDRGDGYTF. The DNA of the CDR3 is TGTGCCAGCAGCCGGAACTACTTGGACAGGGGAGATGGCTACACCTTC. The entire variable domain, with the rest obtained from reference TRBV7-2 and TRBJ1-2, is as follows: GAGVSQSPSNKVTEKGKDVELRCDPISGHTALYWYRQSLGQGLEFLIYFQGNSAPDKSGLPSDRFSAERTGGSVSTLTIQRTQQEDSAVYLCASSRNYLDRGDGYTFGSGTRLTVV.

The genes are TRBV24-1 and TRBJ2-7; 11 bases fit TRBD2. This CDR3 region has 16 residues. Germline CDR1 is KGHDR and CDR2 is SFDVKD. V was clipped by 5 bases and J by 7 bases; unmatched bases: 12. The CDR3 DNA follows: TGTGCCACCAGTGCTAGAACCACTAGCGGGAGAGTTGAGCAGTACTTC. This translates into CATSARTTSGRVEQYF.

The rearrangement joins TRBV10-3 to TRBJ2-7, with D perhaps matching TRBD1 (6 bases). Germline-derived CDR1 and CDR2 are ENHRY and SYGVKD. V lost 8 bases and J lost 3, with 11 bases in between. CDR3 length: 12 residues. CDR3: CAIAQGNYEQYF. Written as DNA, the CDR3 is TGTGCCATCGCACAGGGAAACTACGAGCAGTACTTC.

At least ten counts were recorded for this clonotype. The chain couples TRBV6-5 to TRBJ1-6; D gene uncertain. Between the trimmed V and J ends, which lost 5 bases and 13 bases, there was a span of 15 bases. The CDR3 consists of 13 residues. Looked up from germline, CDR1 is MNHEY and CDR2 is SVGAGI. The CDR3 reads CASSESAALPLHF. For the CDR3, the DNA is TGTGCCAGCAGTGAGTCGGCCGCGCTTCCCCTCCACTTT.